This T cell receptor (beta chain) emerged from a study of control samples from healthy donors and cancer patients. Data came from immunoSEQ multiplex PCR; TCRdb stores just in-frame clones and leaves some out. Of 120,000 to 150,000 clones in the sample, 70% to 90% were seen once. The CDR3 extends over 15 amino acids. About this clone: Relative to the germline gene, one junction end is altered; a read error may explain this.

The clonotype was recovered from a woman aged 25-40 years in good health. The chain uses TRBV23-1 and TRBJ1-2, with 7 nucleotides matching TRBD1. TRBV23-1 is designated an ORF whose function remains uncertain. The sequencing sample was made of blood. Written as DNA, the CDR3 is TGCGCCAGCATTCAATCGATGGCAGGGGGCTATGGCTACACCTTC. Encoded protein: CASIQSMAGGYGYTF.